The present entry profiles one T cell receptor (beta chain) with its context. Its antigen is still unknown. The investigators collected lesional scalp punch biopsies and peripheral blood from alopecia areata patients. These data are taken from a study of CD8+ T cells in alopecia areata. The study's findings and limits: Researchers report lesional scalp, most notably alopecia totalis/universalis, outstripped normal scalp in clonality. There were also resident alphabeta T cells of normal skin sequenced in scalp samples.

Following RNA extraction, reverse transcription yielded cDNA that acted as the sequencing template. Measured with immunoSEQ multiplex PCR; TCRdb has only the in-frame clones, and not every one. The table includes some 170,000 clones, about 70% detected once. The clonotype comes from a human donor with alopecia areata. The source was CD8+ T cells sorted from blood, collected at week 0.

The CDR3 spells CASSTPGGGGYTF. DNA for the CDR3: TGTGCCAGCTCCACCCCGGGTGGGGGTGGCTACACCTTC. The chain employs TRBV2 and TRBJ1-2, with D possibly being TRBD1 (5 bases). CDR3 length: 13 amino acids. V was clipped by 8 bases and J by 7 bases, with 17 bases between them. Germline V gene lookup returns CDR1 SNHLY and CDR2 FYNNEI. Supplemented by reference TRBV2 and TRBJ1-2, the full variable domain reads EPEVTQTPSHQVTQMGQEVILRCVPISNHLYFYWYRQILGQKVEFLVSFYNNEISEKSEIFDDQFSVERPDGSNFTLKIRSTKLEDSAMYFCASSTPGGGGYTFGSGTRLTVV.